This TCR beta chain is from a study of OX40 agonist ivuxolimab in advanced cancers. Study at large: Hepatocellular carcinoma, melanoma, renal cell or head and neck cancer affected the dose-escalation patients.

Trimming cost V 5 bases and J 7 bases; bases outside gene matches: 9. The CDR3 is 14 amino acids. In germline, CDR1 is LNHDA, CDR2 SQIVND (reference sequence). TCRdb's table, derived via immunoSEQ multiplex PCR, lists solely in-frame clones and lacks some. Of about 55,000 clones listed, approximately 80% are singletons. Concerning this clone: As yet, its antigen is unknown.

Regarding the study as a whole: Clonal expansion was seen in CD4+ and CD8+ blood T cells by week 6 at 0.1 to 3.0 mg/kg.

The clonotype originates from an adult with an advanced solid tumor such as melanoma, head and neck, liver or kidney cancer. The chain is built from TRBV19 and TRBJ1-2, with 8 bases that match TRBD1. The input for sequencing was CD4+ or CD8+ T cells sorted from blood, taken in a trial of the OX40 agonist ivuxolimab. Here the CDR3 reads CASSLRDRLSGYTF. The CDR3, as DNA: TGTGCCAGTAGTCTCCGGGACAGGCTCAGTGGCTACACCTTC.